The 11 T cell receptor beta chains presented below share a single source sample, sequenced in a study of T cell responses to AZD1222 COVID-19 vaccine. Repertoires were generated with immunoSEQ multiplex PCR, while TCRdb's copy carries only in-frame clones and drops some. This table has around 130,000 clones, more than 85% appearing once. Sequencing was performed on peripheral blood, taken 28 days after the second AZD1222 dose. These receptor sequences come from an adult who received the AZD1222 COVID-19 vaccine.

This clone has only one observation. Other nucleotide sequences from this sample produce the same CDR3. The chain carries TRBV3-1 (or the pseudogene TRBV3-2) and TRBJ1-1; possible D gene TRBD1, 5 bases. This CDR3 comprises 13 residues. Trimming took off 6 bases at V and 5 bases at J, with 13 bases between the two ends. Germline V gene data show CDR1 as LGHDT and CDR2 as YNNKEL (reference sequence). The CDR3, as DNA: TGTGCCAGCAGGCGGGGTGGGGGGACTGAAGCTTTCTTT. Amino acid sequence: CASRRGGGTEAFF.

V is TRBV9 and J is TRBJ2-2; tentatively, D is TRBD2 (5 bases). CDR1 is SGDLS and CDR2 is YYNGEE in the germline V gene. Trimming stripped 4 bases from V and 1 base from J, with 8 bases between. This CDR3 is 14 amino acids long. The CDR3 reads CASSPGVNTGELFF. CDR3 sequence (DNA): TGTGCCAGCAGCCCCGGGGTGAACACCGGGGAGCTGTTTTTT.

The J gene is TRBJ2-3, the V gene TRBV3-1 (or the pseudogene TRBV3-2); 12 positions match TRBD2. The CDR3 consists of 16 residues. V lost 1 base and J lost 6; bases outside the gene matches: 5. Germline CDR1 and CDR2: LGHDT and YNNKEL (reference sequence). CDR3 amino acids: CASSQGLAGGPDTQYF. As DNA, the CDR3 is TGTGCCAGCAGCCAAGGCCTAGCGGGGGGGCCCGATACGCAGTATTTT.

This chain joins TRBV27 and TRBJ1-5, with unresolved D. The V and J ends lost 2 bases and 0 bases respectively, with 11 bases between them. Germline CDR1 is MNHEY and CDR2 is SMNVEV (reference sequence). This CDR3 is 16 amino acids long. The CDR3: CASSLRGKTSNQPQHF. CDR3 coding DNA: TGTGCCAGCAGTTTACGAGGAAAAACTAGCAATCAGCCCCAGCATTTT.

The chain has TRBV7-8 and TRBJ1-2; D not certain. From germline, CDR1 is SGHVS and CDR2 FQNEAQ. The CDR3 contains 13 residues. The V end was cut by 0 bases, the J end by 7 bases, with 9 bases between. CDR3 amino acids: CASSLAKGVGYTF. CDR3 DNA sequence: TGTGCCAGCAGCTTAGCTAAGGGAGTTGGCTACACCTTC.

This chain joins TRBV3-1 (or the pseudogene TRBV3-2) and TRBJ1-6; D is unclear. CDR1 is LGHDT, CDR2 YNNKEL, per germline (reference sequence). The CDR3 contains 14 residues. Trimming removed 1 base at V and 5 bases at J, with 6 bases between. This CDR3 reads CASSQGTDNSPLHF. The CDR3 region has the DNA TGTGCCAGCAGCCAAGGGACCGATAATTCACCCCTCCACTTT.

The rearrangement joins TRBV6-4 to TRBJ2-1; unclear D gene. Germline V lookup: CDR1 MRHNA, CDR2 SNTAGT. The CDR3 consists of 13 residues. Trimming pared 2 bases from V and 9 bases from J, leaving 11 bases between. CDR3 amino acids: CASSDRSSSEQFF. CDR3 bases: TGTGCCAGCAGTGACCGTTCGTCTTCTGAGCAGTTCTTC.

This clone was counted a single time. CDR3 residues: CASSLTGDYGYTF. For the CDR3, the DNA is TGTGCCAGCAGCCTGACAGGGGACTATGGCTACACCTTC. This rearrangement joins TRBV6-5 to TRBJ1-2, with TRBD1 matching over 8 bases. V gave up 6 bases and J gave up 3 bases; unmatched junction bases: 3. The CDR3 contains 13 residues. CDR1 is MNHEY and CDR2 is SVGAGI in the germline V gene.

This rearrangement joins TRBV30 to TRBJ1-6; possibly TRBD1 for D (5 bases). CDR1 and CDR2 from the germline V gene are GTSNPN and SVGIG (reference sequence). V lost 1 base and J lost 7, with 8 bases in between. The CDR3 has 13 amino acids. The CDR3: CAWSARQNSPLHF. CDR3 DNA sequence: TGTGCCTGGAGTGCCCGACAGAATTCACCCCTCCACTTT.

The chain uses TRBV10-3 and TRBJ1-1, with a possible D match to TRBD1 (5 bases). CDR1 ENHRY and CDR2 SYGVKD come from the germline V gene. Trimming left V 5 bases short and J 9 bases short, with 16 bases between. The CDR3 contains 13 residues. The CDR3, as DNA: TGTGCCATCAGTTCCTTGGGGACGTCGAAAGCTTTCTTT. This encodes CAISSLGTSKAFF.

This clone was detected once. The chain has TRBV5-1 and TRBJ1-3; D is ambiguous. Trimming removed 4 bases at V and 1 base at J, with 6 bases between. The CDR3 consists of 13 residues. The germline V gene encodes CDR1 SGHRS and CDR2 YFSETQ. The CDR3 here is CASSIFSGNTIYF. The CDR3, as DNA: TGCGCCAGCAGCATTTTTTCTGGAAACACCATATATTTT.